This TCR beta chain appears in the sequencing data of a study of T cells in Graves' hyperthyroidism and ophthalmopathy. Per the germline V gene, CDR1 is MNHGY and CDR2 is SVAAGI. The V gene end was trimmed by 3 bases and the J gene end by 5 bases; junction bases not matched to a gene: 8. The CDR3 has 15 residues. Amplified TCR beta CDR3 regions came from RNA transcripts. When the TCR CDR3 underwent first-round RT-PCR, the HTBI primer set was used. TCRdb called the multiplex PCR reads again in MiXCR, with one record for every CDR3 protein. The repertoire has about 400,000 distinct CDR3 sequences, 13% of them found once; the top ten carry 9.2%. This clonotype was recorded only once.

Sequenced material: blood. The receptor was derived from a woman aged 18 to 35 with Graves' hyperthyroidism. This rearrangement joins TRBV6-9 to TRBJ2-3, with 7 bases identical to TRBD1. CDR3 nucleotide sequence: TGTGCCAGCAGTTACCCCTCGACAGGGTTAGATACGCAGTATTTT. It codes for CASSYPSTGLDTQYF.